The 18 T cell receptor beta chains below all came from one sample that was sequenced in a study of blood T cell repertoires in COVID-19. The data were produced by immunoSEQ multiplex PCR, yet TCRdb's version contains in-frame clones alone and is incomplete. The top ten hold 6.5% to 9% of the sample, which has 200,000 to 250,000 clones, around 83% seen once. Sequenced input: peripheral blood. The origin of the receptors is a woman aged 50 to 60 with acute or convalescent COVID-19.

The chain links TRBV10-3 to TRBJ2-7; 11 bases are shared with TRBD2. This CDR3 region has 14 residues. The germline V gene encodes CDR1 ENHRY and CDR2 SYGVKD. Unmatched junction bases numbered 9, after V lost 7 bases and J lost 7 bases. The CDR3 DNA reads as TGTGCCATCACCCCACTAGCGGGAGAGGGTGAGCAGTACTTC. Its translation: CAITPLAGEGEQYF.

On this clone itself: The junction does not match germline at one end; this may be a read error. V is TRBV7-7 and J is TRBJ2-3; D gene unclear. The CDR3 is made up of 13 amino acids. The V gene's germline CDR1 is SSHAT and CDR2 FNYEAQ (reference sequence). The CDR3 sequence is CASSLALADTQYF. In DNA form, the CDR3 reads TGTGCTAGCAGCTTAGCTCTCGCAGATACGCAGTATTTT.

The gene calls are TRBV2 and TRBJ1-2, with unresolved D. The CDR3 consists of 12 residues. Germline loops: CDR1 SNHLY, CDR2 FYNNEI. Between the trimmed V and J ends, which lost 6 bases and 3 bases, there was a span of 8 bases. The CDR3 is CASRAGDYGYTF. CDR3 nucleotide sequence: TGTGCCAGCAGAGCCGGGGACTATGGCTACACCTTC.

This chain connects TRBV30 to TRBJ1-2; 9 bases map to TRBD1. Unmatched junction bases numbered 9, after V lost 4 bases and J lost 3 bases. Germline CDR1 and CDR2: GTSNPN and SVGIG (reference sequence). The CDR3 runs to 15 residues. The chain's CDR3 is CAWTNRDRVDYGYTF. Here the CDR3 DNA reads TGTGCCTGGACTAACCGGGACAGGGTGGACTATGGCTACACCTTC. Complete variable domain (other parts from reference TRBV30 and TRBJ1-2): SQTIHQWPATLVQPVGSPLSLECTVEGTSNPNLYWYRQAAGRGLQLLFYSVGIGQISSEVPQNLSASRPQDRQFILSSKKLLLSDSGFYLCAWTNRDRVDYGYTFGSGTRLTVV.

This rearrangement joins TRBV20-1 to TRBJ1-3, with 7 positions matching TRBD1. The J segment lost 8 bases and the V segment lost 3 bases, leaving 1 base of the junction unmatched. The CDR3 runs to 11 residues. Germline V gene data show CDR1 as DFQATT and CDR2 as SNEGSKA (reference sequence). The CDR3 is CSARQGDTIYF. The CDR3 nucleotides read TGCAGTGCTAGGCAGGGGGACACCATATATTTT.

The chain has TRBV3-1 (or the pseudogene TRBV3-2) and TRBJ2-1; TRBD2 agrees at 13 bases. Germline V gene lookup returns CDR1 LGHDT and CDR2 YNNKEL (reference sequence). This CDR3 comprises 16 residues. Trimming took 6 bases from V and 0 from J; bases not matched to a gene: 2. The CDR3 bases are TGTGCCAGCAGACTAGCGGGAGGGAGCTCCTACAATGAGCAGTTCTTC. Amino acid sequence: CASRLAGGSSYNEQFF.

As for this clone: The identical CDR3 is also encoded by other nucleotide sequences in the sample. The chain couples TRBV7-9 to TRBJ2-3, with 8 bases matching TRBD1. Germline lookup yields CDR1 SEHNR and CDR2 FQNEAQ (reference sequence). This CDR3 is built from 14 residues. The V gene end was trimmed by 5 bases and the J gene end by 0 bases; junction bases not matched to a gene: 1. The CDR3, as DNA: TGTGCCAGCAGCGGGACAGGAAGCACAGATACGCAGTATTTT. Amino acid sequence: CASSGTGSTDTQYF.

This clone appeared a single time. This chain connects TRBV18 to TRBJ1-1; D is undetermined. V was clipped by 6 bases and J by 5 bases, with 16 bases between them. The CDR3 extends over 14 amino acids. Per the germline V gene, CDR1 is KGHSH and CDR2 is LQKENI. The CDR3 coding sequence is TGTGCCAGCTCCCCCTCCCCCGACGGGACTGAAGCTTTCTTT. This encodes CASSPSPDGTEAFF.

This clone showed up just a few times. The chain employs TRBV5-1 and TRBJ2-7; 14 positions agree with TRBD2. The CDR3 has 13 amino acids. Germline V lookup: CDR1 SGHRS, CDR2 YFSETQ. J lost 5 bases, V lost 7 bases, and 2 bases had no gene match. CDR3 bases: TGCGCCAGCGGGGGACTAGCGGGAGACGAGCAGTACTTC. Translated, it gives CASGGLAGDEQYF.

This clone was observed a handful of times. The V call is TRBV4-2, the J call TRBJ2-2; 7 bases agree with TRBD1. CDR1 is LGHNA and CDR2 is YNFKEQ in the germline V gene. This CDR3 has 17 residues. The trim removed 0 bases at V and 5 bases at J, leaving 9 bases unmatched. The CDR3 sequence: CASSQDIGTDATGELFF. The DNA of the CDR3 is TGTGCCAGCAGCCAAGATATCGGGACAGACGCTACCGGGGAGCTGTTTTTT.

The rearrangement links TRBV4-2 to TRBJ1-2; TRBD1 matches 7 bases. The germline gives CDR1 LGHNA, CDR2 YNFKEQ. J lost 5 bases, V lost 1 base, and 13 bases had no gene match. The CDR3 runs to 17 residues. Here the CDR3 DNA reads TGTGCCAGCAGCCAAGGGGCGTCGGCAGGGGGGTATTATGGCTACACCTTC. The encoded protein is CASSQGASAGGYYGYTF.

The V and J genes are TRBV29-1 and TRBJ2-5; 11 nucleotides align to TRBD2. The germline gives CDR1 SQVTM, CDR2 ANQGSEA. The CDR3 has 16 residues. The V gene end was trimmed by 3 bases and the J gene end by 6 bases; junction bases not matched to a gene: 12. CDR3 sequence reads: CSVDGQIAGGLQTQYF. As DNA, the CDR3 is TGCAGCGTTGATGGGCAAATAGCGGGGGGGCTGCAGACCCAGTACTTC.

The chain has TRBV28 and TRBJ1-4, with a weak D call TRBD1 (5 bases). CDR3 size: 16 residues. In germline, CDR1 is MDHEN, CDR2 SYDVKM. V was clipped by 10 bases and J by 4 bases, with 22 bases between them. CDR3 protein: CAIQIPPGQDNEKLFF. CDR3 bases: TGTGCCATCCAGATCCCCCCCGGACAAGATAATGAAAAACTGTTTTTT.

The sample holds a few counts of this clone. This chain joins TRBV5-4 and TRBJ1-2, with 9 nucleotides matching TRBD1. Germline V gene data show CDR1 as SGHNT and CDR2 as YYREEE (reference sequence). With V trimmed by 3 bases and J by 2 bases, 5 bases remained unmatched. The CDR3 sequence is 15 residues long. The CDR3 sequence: CASSSGQGRNYGYTF. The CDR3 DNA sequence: TGTGCCAGCAGCTCGGGACAGGGAAGAAACTATGGCTACACCTTC.

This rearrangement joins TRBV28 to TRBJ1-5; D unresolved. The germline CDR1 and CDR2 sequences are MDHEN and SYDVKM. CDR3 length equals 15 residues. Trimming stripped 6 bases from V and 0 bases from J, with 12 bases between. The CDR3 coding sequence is TGTGCCAGCAGCCTACCCGAGCATAGCAATCAGCCCCAGCATTTT. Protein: CASSLPEHSNQPQHF.

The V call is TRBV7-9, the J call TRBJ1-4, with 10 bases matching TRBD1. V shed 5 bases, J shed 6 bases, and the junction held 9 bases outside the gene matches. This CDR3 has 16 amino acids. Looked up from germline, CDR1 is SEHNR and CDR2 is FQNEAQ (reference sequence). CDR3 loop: CASSHTPGTGDEKLFF. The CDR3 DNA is TGTGCCAGCAGCCACACACCCGGGACAGGGGATGAAAAACTGTTTTTT.

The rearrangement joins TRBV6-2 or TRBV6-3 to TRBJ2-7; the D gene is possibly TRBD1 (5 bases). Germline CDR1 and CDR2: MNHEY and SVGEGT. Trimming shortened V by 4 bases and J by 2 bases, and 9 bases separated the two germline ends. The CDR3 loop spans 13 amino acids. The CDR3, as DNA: TGTGCCAGCAGTTGGGGCCGAACCTACGAGCAGTACTTC. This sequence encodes CASSWGRTYEQYF.

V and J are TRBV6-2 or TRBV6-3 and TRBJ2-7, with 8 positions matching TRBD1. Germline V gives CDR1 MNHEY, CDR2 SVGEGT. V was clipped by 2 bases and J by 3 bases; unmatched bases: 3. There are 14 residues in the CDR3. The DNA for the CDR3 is TGTGCCAGCAGTTACGGACAGGGATACTACGAGCAGTACTTC. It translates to CASSYGQGYYEQYF.